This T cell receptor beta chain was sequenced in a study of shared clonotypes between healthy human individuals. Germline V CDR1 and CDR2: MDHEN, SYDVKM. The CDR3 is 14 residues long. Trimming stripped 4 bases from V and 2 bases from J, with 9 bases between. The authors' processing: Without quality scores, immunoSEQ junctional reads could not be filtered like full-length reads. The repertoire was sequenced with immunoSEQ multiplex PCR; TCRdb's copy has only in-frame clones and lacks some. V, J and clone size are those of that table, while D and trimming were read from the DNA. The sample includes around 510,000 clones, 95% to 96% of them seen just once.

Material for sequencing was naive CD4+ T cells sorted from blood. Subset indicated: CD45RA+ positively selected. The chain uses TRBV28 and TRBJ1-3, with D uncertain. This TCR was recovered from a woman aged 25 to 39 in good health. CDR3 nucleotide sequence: TGTGCCAGCAGTTCAAGGTTAGCTGGAAACACCATATATTTT. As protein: CASSSRLAGNTIYF.